Listed here is a single TCR beta chain. Its specificity is unknown. The assay was immunoSEQ multiplex PCR, and TCRdb's table has in-frame clones only and misses some. Of approximately 67,000 clones listed, 83% were seen once; the top ten hold 2% to 3%. The V end lost 2 bases, the J end lost 0 bases, and 8 bases lay between the germline ends. Germline V gives CDR1 MNHNS, CDR2 SASEGT. CDR3 size: 16 residues. These data are taken from a study of OX40 agonist ivuxolimab in advanced cancers. Study-wide background: Hepatocellular carcinoma, melanoma, renal cell or head and neck cancer occurred in dose-escalation patients. Overall study findings and caveats: Expanded clones belonging to CD8+ T cells outnumbered, on average, those of CD4+.

The receptor was derived from an adult with an advanced solid tumor such as melanoma, head and neck, liver or kidney cancer. The chain uses TRBV6-1 and TRBJ2-6; D unresolved. Sequencing was performed on CD4+ or CD8+ T cells sorted from blood, taken in a trial of the OX40 agonist ivuxolimab. Written as DNA, the CDR3 is TGTGCCAGCAGTGAACGCCTGGGCTCTGGGGCCAACGTCCTGACTTTC. It yields the protein CASSERLGSGANVLTF.